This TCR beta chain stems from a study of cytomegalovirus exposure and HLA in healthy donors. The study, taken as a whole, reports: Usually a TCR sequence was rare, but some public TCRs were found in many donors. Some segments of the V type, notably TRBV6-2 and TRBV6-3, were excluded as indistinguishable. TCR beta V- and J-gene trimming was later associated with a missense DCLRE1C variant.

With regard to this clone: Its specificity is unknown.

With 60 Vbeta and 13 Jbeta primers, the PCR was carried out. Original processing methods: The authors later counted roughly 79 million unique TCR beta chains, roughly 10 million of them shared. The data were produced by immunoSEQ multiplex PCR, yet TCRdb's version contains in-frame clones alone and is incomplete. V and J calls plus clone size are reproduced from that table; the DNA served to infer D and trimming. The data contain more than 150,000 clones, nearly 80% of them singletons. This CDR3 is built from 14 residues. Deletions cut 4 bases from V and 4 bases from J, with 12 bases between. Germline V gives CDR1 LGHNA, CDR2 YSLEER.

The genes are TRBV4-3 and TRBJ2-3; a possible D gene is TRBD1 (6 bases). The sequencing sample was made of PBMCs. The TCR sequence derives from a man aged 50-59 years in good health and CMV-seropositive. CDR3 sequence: CASSLQGRSDTQYF. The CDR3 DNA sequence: TGCGCCAGCAGCCTACAGGGTAGGTCAGATACGCAGTATTTT.